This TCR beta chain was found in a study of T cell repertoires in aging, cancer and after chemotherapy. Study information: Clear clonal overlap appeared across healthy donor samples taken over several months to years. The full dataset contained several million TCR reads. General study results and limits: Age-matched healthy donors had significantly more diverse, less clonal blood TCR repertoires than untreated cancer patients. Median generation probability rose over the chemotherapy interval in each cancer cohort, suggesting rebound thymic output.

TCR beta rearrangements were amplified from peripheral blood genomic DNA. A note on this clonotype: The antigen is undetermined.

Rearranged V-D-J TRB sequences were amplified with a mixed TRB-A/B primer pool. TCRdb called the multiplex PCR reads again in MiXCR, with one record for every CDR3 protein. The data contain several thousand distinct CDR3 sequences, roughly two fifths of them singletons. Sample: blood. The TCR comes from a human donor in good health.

CDR3 amino acids: CASSALGLKTSTDTQYF. The CDR3 DNA reads TGTGCCAGCAGCGCCCTCGGACTGAAAACTAGCACAGATACGCAGTATTTT. This chain connects TRBV11-2 to TRBJ2-3, with D possibly matching TRBD2 (5 bases). Trimming removed 5 bases from V and 0 bases from J, with 18 bases in between. This CDR3 has 17 residues. CDR1 is SGHAT and CDR2 is FQNNGV in the germline V gene.